Listed below are T cell receptor beta chains from one sample, sequenced in a study of OX40 agonist ivuxolimab in advanced cancers. Generated by immunoSEQ multiplex PCR, the TCRdb table keeps only in-frame clones and is missing some. The sample yields 63,000 or so clones, 70% to 90% seen once. This material consisted of CD4+ or CD8+ T cells sorted from blood, taken in a trial of the OX40 agonist ivuxolimab. The receptors were gathered from an adult with an advanced solid tumor such as melanoma, head and neck, liver or kidney cancer. The CDR3 runs from the conserved cysteine through the conserved F or W. A D gene is named only where the DNA matches it firmly. Not every row has a clone size; where given, it reads once, few, many or a size class.

size | J | V | D | CDR3 | DNA
once | TRBJ1-6 | TRBV30 | . | CACSSREFSYNSPLHF | TGTGCCTGTTCTAGCAGGGAATTCTCCTATAATTCACCCCTCCACTTT
. | TRBJ1-6 | TRBV28 | . | CASSLLVGEDSPLHF | TGTGCCAGCAGTTTACTAGTTGGGGAAGATTCACCCCTCCACTTT
few | TRBJ2-2 | TRBV7-2 | . | CASSLVEKRYTGELFF | TGTGCCAGCAGCTTAGTCGAAAAGAGGTACACCGGGGAGCTGTTTTTT
. | TRBJ2-4 | TRBV29-1 | . | CSVGWGNIQYF | TGCAGCGTTGGGTGGGGAAACATTCAGTACTTC
. | TRBJ1-1 | TRBV28 | . | CASSPYQGGTEAFF | TGTGCCAGCAGTCCATACCAGGGAGGCACTGAAGCTTTCTTT
. | TRBJ2-5 | TRBV5-4 | . | CASSLGAGQETQYF | TGTGCCAGCAGCTTGGGGGCAGGGCAAGAGACCCAGTACTTC
. | TRBJ1-1 | TRBV18 | . | CASSPSTPNTEAFF | TGTGCCAGCTCCCCCAGTACCCCCAACACTGAAGCTTTCTTT
. | TRBJ2-4 | TRBV27 | . | CASSLSVPIQNIQYF | TGTGCCAGCAGTTTATCGGTCCCCATACAAAACATTCAGTACTTC
. | TRBJ1-1 | TRBV16 | . | CASSQGLMNTEAFF | TGTGCCAGCAGCCAGGGTCTTATGAACACTGAAGCTTTCTTT
. | TRBJ2-5 | TRBV30 | TRBD2 | CAWSVLGPRLADRETQYF | TGTGCCTGGAGTGTACTAGGCCCCCGACTAGCGGACAGAGAGACCCAGTACTTC
. | TRBJ1-5 | TRBV30 | TRBD1 | CAWAPARGRNQPQHF | TGTGCCTGGGCCCCCGCCAGGGGGCGTAATCAGCCCCAGCATTTT
. | TRBJ2-1 | TRBV9 | TRBD2 | CASSVEGLRSNEQFF | TGTGCCAGCAGCGTAGAGGGACTAAGGTCCAATGAGCAGTTCTTC
once | TRBJ1-2 | TRBV11-2 | . | CASSPGRYGYTF | TGTGCCAGCAGCCCGGGACGCTATGGCTACACCTTC
. | TRBJ2-7 | TRBV28 | TRBD2 | CASSVLAGGPGEQYF | TGTGCCAGCAGTGTACTAGCGGGAGGGCCAGGCGAGCAGTACTTC
. | TRBJ2-5 | TRBV11-1 | . | CASSLPVPRETQYF | TGTGCCAGCAGCTTACCGGTCCCCCGAGAGACCCAGTACTTC
. | TRBJ2-5 | TRBV7-2 | . | CASSYQETQYF | TGTGCCAGCAGCTACCAAGAGACCCAGTACTTC
. | TRBJ2-3 | TRBV7-8 | . | CASRNLGERGRRTDTQYF | TGTGCCAGCAGAAATTTAGGGGAACGGGGGCGGCGCACAGATACGCAGTATTTT
. | TRBJ1-1 | TRBV27 | . | CASSPRTGRWNTEAFF | TGTGCCAGCAGTCCCCGGACCGGGAGGTGGAACACTGAAGCTTTCTTT
. | TRBJ1-4 | TRBV7-9 | . | CASGNRETNEKLFF | TGTGCCAGCGGTAACAGGGAAACTAATGAAAAACTGTTTTTT
. | TRBJ1-1 | TRBV5-4 | TRBD1 | CASSSGLGQENTEAFF | TGTGCCAGCAGCTCGGGATTGGGACAGGAAAACACTGAAGCTTTCTTT
once | TRBJ2-5 | TRBV15 | . | CATSLQGGVETQYF | TGTGCCACCAGCCTCCAGGGGGGGGTAGAGACCCAGTACTTC
. | TRBJ2-3 | TRBV9 | TRBD2 | CASSVSGTSGMSTDTQYF | TGTGCCAGCAGCGTATCTGGGACTAGCGGGATGAGCACAGATACGCAGTATTTT
. | TRBJ1-1 | TRBV2 | TRBD1 | CASRRQGRTEAFF | TGTGCCAGCAGGAGACAGGGTCGCACTGAAGCTTTCTTT
. | TRBJ1-1 | TRBV7-2 | . | CASTKGGDTEAFF | TGTGCCAGCACCAAGGGGGGCGACACTGAAGCTTTCTTT
. | TRBJ2-7 | TRBV19 | TRBD1 | CASRGTGSYEQYF | TGTGCCAGTAGAGGGACAGGATCCTACGAGCAGTACTTC
. | TRBJ1-1 | TRBV6-4 | . | CASSAGRGSEAFF | TGTGCCAGCAGTGCAGGGCGCGGAAGTGAAGCTTTCTTT
. | TRBJ2-5 | TRBV30 | . | CAWSGGGGRETQYF | TGTGCCTGGAGTGGGGGAGGGGGTCGGGAGACCCAGTACTTC
. | TRBJ2-1 | TRBV7-9 | . | CASSAVGNEQFF | TGTGCCAGCAGCGCTGTAGGGAATGAGCAGTTCTTC
. | TRBJ1-1 | TRBV19 | TRBD1 | CASLHLGTGEAGGTEAFF | TGTGCCAGCCTTCACCTCGGGACAGGGGAGGCTGGTGGGACTGAAGCTTTCTTT
. | TRBJ2-3 | TRBV2 | TRBD2 | CASSVSGGTDTQYF | TGTGCCAGCAGTGTTAGCGGGGGGACAGATACGCAGTATTTT
. | TRBJ1-5 | TRBV7-8 | . | CASSLRGTGGNQPQHF | TGTGCCAGCAGCTTAAGGGGAACGGGGGGCAATCAGCCCCAGCATTTT
. | TRBJ1-5 | TRBV5-5 | . | CASSLTGQVATRRNQPQHF | TGTGCCAGCAGCTTAACGGGTCAGGTAGCAACAAGGCGCAATCAGCCCCAGCATTTT
. | TRBJ1-3 | TRBV9 | . | CASSVSGVSGNTIYF | TGTGCCAGCAGCGTTTCAGGAGTCTCTGGAAACACCATATATTTT
. | TRBJ1-5 | TRBV4-2 | . | CASSQEKSQPQHF | TGTGCCAGCAGCCAAGAAAAGAGTCAGCCCCAGCATTTT
. | TRBJ2-4 | TRBV5-1 | . | CASSLGGPEGGVKNIQYF | TGCGCCAGCAGCTTGGGGGGACCGGAAGGTGGTGTCAAAAACATTCAGTACTTC
. | TRBJ1-2 | TRBV7-2 | . | CASSQQANYGYTF | TGTGCCAGCAGCCAACAGGCTAACTATGGCTACACCTTC
. | TRBJ2-1 | TRBV6-5 | . | CASSDNNEQFF | TGTGCCAGCAGTGACAACAATGAGCAGTTCTTC
. | TRBJ1-2 | TRBV10-1 | TRBD1 | CASSDRDRAMVNYGYTF | TGCGCCAGCAGTGACCGGGACAGGGCCATGGTGAACTATGGCTACACCTTC
. | TRBJ1-6 | TRBV7-2 | . | CASSSQAGSPLHF | TGTGCCAGCAGCTCCCAGGCGGGTTCACCCCTCCACTTT
. | TRBJ2-7 | TRBV7-2 | TRBD2 | CASSLLGGGGEQYF | TGTGCCAGCAGCTTATTGGGCGGGGGAGGCGAGCAGTACTTC
. | TRBJ1-1 | TRBV4-1 | . | CASSQVGANTEAFF | TGCGCCAGCAGCCAAGTGGGGGCGAACACTGAAGCTTTCTTT
. | TRBJ2-2 | TRBV5-1 | TRBD1 | CASRPGTGGNTGELFF | TGCGCCAGCAGACCAGGGACAGGGGGGAACACCGGGGAGCTGTTTTTT
. | TRBJ1-2 | TRBV19 | TRBD1 | CASSWNLGTGDYGYTF | TGTGCCAGTAGTTGGAACCTTGGGACAGGGGATTATGGCTACACCTTC
few | TRBJ2-6 | TRBV7-6 | . | CASETAPGANVLTF | TGTGCCAGTGAGACAGCCCCTGGGGCCAACGTCCTGACTTTC
. | TRBJ1-4 | TRBV5-6 | . | CASSSNREEEKLFF | TGTGCCAGCAGCTCGAACAGGGAAGAGGAAAAACTGTTTTTT
. | TRBJ2-7 | TRBV4-1 | TRBD1 | CASSQVGQGNPYEQYF | TGCGCCAGCAGCCAAGTGGGACAGGGTAATCCCTACGAGCAGTACTTC
. | TRBJ2-3 | TRBV5-1 | TRBD1 | CASSLGTGADTQYF | TGCGCCAGCAGCTTGGGGACAGGGGCAGATACGCAGTATTTT
. | TRBJ2-3 | TRBV19 | . | CASSIDRRLGDTQYF | TGTGCCAGTAGTATAGATCGGCGACTCGGGGATACGCAGTATTTT
. | TRBJ2-2 | TRBV7-2 | . | CASSTWTGNTGELFF | TGTGCCAGCAGCACCTGGACGGGGAACACCGGGGAGCTGTTTTTT
. | TRBJ1-1 | TRBV5-1 | . | CASSLGLGRNTEAFF | TGCGCCAGCAGCTTGGGGTTGGGGAGGAACACTGAAGCTTTCTTT
. | TRBJ2-5 | TRBV28 | TRBD1 | CASSSGQLQETQYF | TGTGCCAGCAGTTCGGGACAGCTACAAGAGACCCAGTACTTC
. | TRBJ1-4 | TRBV25-1 | . | CASSEFVSVGEKLFF | TGTGCCAGCAGTGAATTCGTCAGCGTGGGAGAAAAACTGTTTTTT
few | TRBJ1-5 | TRBV4-1 | . | CASSQQGTDPQHF | TGCGCCAGCAGCCAACAAGGGACCGATCCCCAGCATTTT
. | TRBJ1-2 | TRBV4-1 | . | CASSQVARFGGNYGYTF | TGCGCCAGCAGCCAAGTCGCCCGATTCGGCGGGAACTATGGCTACACCTTC
. | TRBJ2-7 | TRBV10-1 | TRBD2 | CASSAGTSGRARF | TGCGCCAGCAGTGCCGGGACTAGCGGGAGGGCCCGTTTC